The clone carrying this TCR beta chain was seen ten or more times. What it recognizes is unknown. Unique molecular identifiers were added to individual cDNA molecules. TCRdb re-called the 5' RACE reads through MiXCR, storing one row per CDR3 protein. The sample lists some 57,000 distinct CDR3 sequences; 10% were seen once. The source of the sample is a study of early T cells in non-severe SARS-CoV-2 infection. Whole-study findings and limits: VDJdb-based annotation leaned toward anti-spike CD8 responses and missed private and CD4 specificities.

The V gene's germline CDR1 is SQVTM and CDR2 ANQGSEA. Trimming took 4 bases from V and 3 from J, leaving 10 bases between them. This CDR3 is 13 amino acids long. The sequence was obtained from an adult who was a healthcare worker with PCR-confirmed SARS-CoV-2 infection or an uninfected control (not recorded which). V is TRBV29-1 and J is TRBJ2-1; a weak D match, TRBD2 (6 bases). Sequenced: whole blood. The CDR3 bases are TGCAGCGTTGTGGGCGGGAACTACAATGAGCAGTTCTTC. Its translation: CSVVGGNYNEQFF.